This is a list of T cell receptor beta chains from one sample in a study of blood T cells in healthy people across ages. TCRdb re-called the 5' RACE reads through MiXCR, storing one row per CDR3 protein. The sample holds roughly 680,000 distinct CDR3 sequences, more than 45% seen once. The sample consisted of blood. The receptors originated from a woman aged 80 or over in good health. The CDR3 runs from the conserved cysteine through the conserved F or W. D genes are given only for firm matches. Only part of the rows carry a size: once, few, many, or a class if the clone is expanded.

>TRBV5-1|NA|TRBJ1-1|NA
CASSRYDTEAFF
TGCGCCAGCAGCCGTTACGACACTGAAGCTTTCTTT
>TRBV24-1|NA|TRBJ2-2|TRBD2
CATSDLRPSGMNTGELFF
TGTGCCACCAGTGATTTGCGGCCTAGCGGGATGAACACCGGGGAGCTGTTTTTT
>TRBV29-1|many|TRBJ2-5|NA
CSVASGETQYF
TGCAGCGTTGCCAGTGGGGAGACCCAGTACTTC
>TRBV7-9|NA|TRBJ2-3|TRBD2
CASSFSSGRTDTQYF
TGTGCCAGCAGCTTCTCTAGCGGGAGAACAGATACGCAGTATTTT
>TRBV3-1|NA|TRBJ2-1|TRBD2
CASSQDMRGGSYNEQFF
TGTGCCAGCAGCCAAGATATGCGGGGGGGCTCCTACAATGAGCAGTTCTTC
>TRBV6-5|NA|TRBJ2-3|NA
CASSYSGLSTDTQYF
TGTGCCAGCAGTTACTCGGGGCTGAGCACAGATACGCAGTATTTT
>TRBV29-1|NA|TRBJ2-1|TRBD2
CSVVLGGVDNEQFF
TGCAGCGTTGTTTTGGGGGGGGTAGACAATGAGCAGTTCTTC
>TRBV7-3|NA|TRBJ1-1|NA
CASSLTSGSTEAFF
TGTGCCAGCAGCTTAACGTCAGGGTCCACTGAAGCTTTCTTT
>TRBV12-3/TRBV12-4|few|TRBJ1-5|NA
CASSLRASNQPQHF
TGTGCCAGCAGTTTACGGGCTAGCAATCAGCCCCAGCATTTT
>TRBV7-3|many|TRBJ2-1|TRBD2
CASSLNAGAISYNEQFF
TGTGCCAGCAGCTTAAATGCGGGAGCCATCTCCTACAATGAGCAGTTCTTC
>TRBV7-3|few|TRBJ2-7|NA
CASSLGPNEQYF
TGTGCCAGCAGCTTAGGTCCCAACGAGCAGTACTTC
>TRBV28|many|TRBJ2-4|NA
CASSTHKNIQYF
TGTGCCAGCAGTACCCACAAAAACATTCAGTACTTC
>TRBV24-1|many|TRBJ2-4|NA
CATSDGGRGRNIQYF
TGTGCCACCAGTGATGGGGGGCGGGGGAGAAACATTCAGTACTTC
>TRBV14|NA|TRBJ2-5|NA
CASSHYQETQYF
TGTGCCAGCAGCCATTACCAAGAGACCCAGTACTTC
>TRBV4-1|NA|TRBJ2-7|TRBD2
CASGLAGGYEQYF
TGCGCCAGCGGGCTAGCGGGGGGATACGAGCAGTACTTC
>TRBV29-1|many|TRBJ2-7|NA
CSVRGLFYEQYF
TGCAGCGTTCGTGGACTTTTCTACGAGCAGTACTTC
>TRBV7-9|NA|TRBJ1-2|NA
CASSVVRDSYGYTF
TGTGCCAGCAGCGTAGTGCGAGATAGCTATGGCTACACCTTC
>TRBV20-1|NA|TRBJ1-2|TRBD1
CSALRDSAGGYTF
TGCAGTGCCCTCCGGGACAGCGCCGGAGGCTACACCTTC
>TRBV2|NA|TRBJ2-7|TRBD1
CASRLGQSYEQYF
TGTGCCAGCAGATTGGGACAGAGCTACGAGCAGTACTTC
>TRBV2|NA|TRBJ2-2|NA
CASRIASSSGELFF
TGTGCCAGCAGGATAGCCAGCTCCAGCGGGGAGCTGTTTTTT
>TRBV7-6|NA|TRBJ2-1|NA
CASSLAASVSEQFF
TGTGCCAGCAGCTTAGCGGCTAGCGTCAGTGAGCAGTTCTTC
>TRBV2|NA|TRBJ1-4|TRBD1
CASRDRLGEKLFF
TGTGCCAGCAGGGACAGGCTGGGGGAAAAACTGTTTTTT
>TRBV2|NA|TRBJ1-1|NA
CASSWEGGTEAFF
TGTGCCAGCTCCTGGGAGGGGGGGACTGAAGCTTTCTTT
>TRBV6-2/TRBV6-3|many|TRBJ2-3|NA
CASTSRDVADTQYF
TGTGCCAGCACATCCAGGGACGTGGCAGATACGCAGTATTTT
>TRBV4-3|NA|TRBJ2-7|TRBD1
CASSQSTGVAYEQYF
TGCGCCAGCAGCCAATCGACAGGGGTGGCCTACGAGCAGTACTTC
>TRBV20-1|NA|TRBJ1-1|NA
CSARDRRANTEAFF
TGCAGTGCTAGAGATCGTAGGGCCAACACTGAAGCTTTCTTT
>TRBV30|NA|TRBJ2-3|NA
CAWSVKATDTQYF
TGTGCCTGGAGTGTCAAGGCCACAGATACGCAGTATTTT
>TRBV20-1|NA|TRBJ1-5|NA
CSARDLGSSNQPQHF
TGCAGTGCTAGAGATCTGGGGTCTAGCAATCAGCCCCAGCATTTT
>TRBV24-1|once|TRBJ2-7|NA
CATSDLSKTGSDEQYF
TGTGCCACCAGTGATTTGTCGAAAACAGGCTCCGACGAGCAGTACTTC
>TRBV29-1|many|TRBJ2-1|TRBD1
CSVDYGTGYNEQFF
TGCAGCGTTGATTACGGGACAGGTTACAATGAGCAGTTCTTC
>TRBV4-3|NA|TRBJ2-7|NA
CASSQGRGVEQYF
TGCGCCAGCAGCCAGGGCCGGGGCGTCGAGCAGTACTTC
>TRBV2|NA|TRBJ1-5|NA
CASADNNNQPQHF
TGTGCCAGCGCAGACAATAACAATCAGCCCCAGCATTTT
>TRBV3-1|NA|TRBJ1-5|NA
CASSQVLGQPQHF
TGTGCCAGCAGCCAAGTCTTGGGTCAGCCCCAGCATTTT
>TRBV6-6|many|TRBJ2-5|NA
CASSLLLASSGEQYF
TGTGCCAGCAGTCTCTTACTAGCATCTTCGGGGGAGCAGTACTTC
>TRBV9|few|TRBJ2-2|NA
CASSVEAPGELFF
TGTGCCAGCAGCGTAGAGGCTCCCGGGGAGCTGTTTTTT
>TRBV29-1|NA|TRBJ1-1|TRBD1
CSGGTGDIEAFF
TGCAGCGGCGGGACAGGGGACATTGAAGCTTTCTTT
>TRBV7-2|NA|TRBJ2-1|NA
CASGAVRANEQFF
TGTGCCAGCGGGGCAGTCAGGGCCAATGAGCAGTTCTTC
>TRBV2|few|TRBJ1-1|NA
CASSGLTLLNTEAFF
TGTGCCAGCAGTGGTCTGACACTATTGAACACTGAAGCTTTCTTT
>TRBV27|once|TRBJ2-7|TRBD2
CASSRTSGMLYEQYF
TGTGCCAGCAGCCGGACTAGCGGGATGCTCTACGAGCAGTACTTC
>TRBV6-2/TRBV6-3|NA|TRBJ1-1|NA
CASNGDKRIGLAFF
TGTGCCAGCAACGGAGATAAAAGGATAGGACTGGCTTTCTTT
>TRBV30|NA|TRBJ1-6|NA
CAWSSSRNSPPHF
TGTGCCTGGAGTTCTTCTAGGAATTCACCCCCCCACTTT
>TRBV12-3/TRBV12-4|few|TRBJ1-1|TRBD1
CASSSPPTGGYTEAFF
TGTGCCAGCAGTTCCCCCCCGACAGGGGGCTACACTGAAGCTTTCTTT
>TRBV12-3/TRBV12-4|NA|TRBJ2-6|NA
CASSSRVRGANVLTF
TGTGCCAGCAGTAGCAGGGTGCGAGGGGCCAACGTCCTGACTTTC
>TRBV6-5|NA|TRBJ2-1|NA
CASSYSSSNEQFF
TGTGCCAGCAGTTACTCTAGCTCAAATGAGCAGTTCTTC
>TRBV6-5|once|TRBJ2-2|TRBD1
CASSYKPGQGFTGELFF
TGTGCCAGCAGTTACAAACCTGGACAGGGTTTCACCGGGGAGCTGTTTTTT
>TRBV2|NA|TRBJ1-5|NA
CASSLRGSGLRNQPQHF
TGTGCCAGCAGTCTCAGGGGCAGCGGTTTACGCAATCAGCCCCAGCATTTT
>TRBV29-1|NA|TRBJ2-7|NA
CSVPSGSYEQYF
TGCAGCGTTCCTTCGGGATCCTACGAGCAGTACTTC
>TRBV9|NA|TRBJ2-3|NA
CASSVGLHSDTQYF
TGTGCCAGCAGCGTAGGCCTACACAGCGATACGCAGTATTTT
>TRBV7-7|NA|TRBJ1-5|NA
CAGSLELGGQPQHF
TGTGCCGGCAGCTTAGAGTTGGGTGGCCAGCCCCAGCATTTT
>TRBV29-1|many|TRBJ1-2|TRBD1
CSVGGTVYTF
TGCAGCGTTGGCGGGACAGTCTACACCTTC
>TRBV10-3|many|TRBJ2-3|NA
CAISESTSTDTQYF
TGTGCCATCAGTGAGTCGACTAGCACAGATACGCAGTATTTT
>TRBV4-1|NA|TRBJ2-3|NA
CASSQDWAERADTQYF
TGCGCCAGCAGCCAAGATTGGGCAGAGAGAGCAGATACGCAGTATTTT
>TRBV2|NA|TRBJ2-1|NA
CASEIDSYNEQFF
TGTGCCAGCGAGATAGACTCCTACAATGAGCAGTTCTTC
>TRBV27|NA|TRBJ1-1|NA
CASGQGWGTEAFF
TGTGCCAGCGGCCAGGGCTGGGGCACTGAAGCTTTCTTT
>TRBV28|NA|TRBJ2-3|NA
CASSLRGVDRLVVDTQYF
TGTGCCAGCAGTTTAAGAGGTGTTGACAGGTTGGTGGTAGATACGCAGTATTTT
>TRBV20-1|NA|TRBJ2-5|TRBD1
CSAPPGQGIETQYF
TGCAGTGCCCCGCCGGGACAGGGGATAGAGACCCAGTACTTC
>TRBV2|NA|TRBJ2-7|NA
CASRITFPSEQYF
TGTGCCAGCAGGATTACCTTCCCTTCCGAGCAGTACTTC
>TRBV4-1|once|TRBJ2-5|NA
CASSQQTQNERYF
TGCGCCAGCAGCCAACAGACCCAGAATGAGCGGTACTTC